One and the same sample provided the 30 T cell receptor beta chains below, sequenced in a study of regulatory T cells in long-lasting Graves disease. Time point denoted: newly diagnosed GD, antithyroid drugs for less than 3 months. TCR sequences were obtained from RNA taken from PBMCs. Building of the TCR beta libraries involved iRepertoire HTBI primers and Arm-PCR of CDR3 regions. One entry per CDR3 protein results from TCRdb running MiXCR on the multiplex PCR reads. The repertoire holds under 450,000 distinct CDR3 sequences, roughly 15% seen once, with 20% in the top ten. These same data were also listed under a study on T cells in Graves' hyperthyroidism and ophthalmopathy.

Here the sequenced sample was peripheral blood mononuclear cells (PBMCs), taken at new diagnosis, from a patient treated with antithyroid drugs. These receptors came from a young woman with Graves disease.

In its sample, this clonotype was seen many times. CDR3 bases: TGTGCCAGCAGTGAAGGTTCGCGGGGGGGCCTTGAGCAGTTCTTC. Encoded protein: CASSEGSRGGLEQFF. This rearrangement joins TRBV6-1 to TRBJ2-1; 9 bases map to TRBD2. V gave up 1 base and J gave up 9 bases; unmatched junction bases: 7. The CDR3 spans 15 residues. Per germline, CDR1 MNHNS and CDR2 SASEGT.

This clonotype was seen many times. V is TRBV5-1 and J is TRBJ1-1; TRBD1 agrees at 9 bases. J gave up 7 bases and V 4 bases, and 8 bases lay outside the gene matches. The CDR3 extends over 14 amino acids. Germline CDR1 and CDR2: SGHRS and YFSETQ. CDR3 in amino acids: CASSNTGTGIEAFF. The CDR3 DNA is TGCGCCAGCAGCAACACCGGGACAGGGATTGAAGCTTTCTTT. The variable domain in full, completed from reference TRBV5-1 and TRBJ1-1, reads KAGVTQTPRYLIKTRGQQVTLSCSPISGHRSVSWYQQTPGQGLQFLFEYFSETQRNKGNFPGRFSGRQFSNSRSEMNVSTLELGDSALYLCASSNTGTGIEAFFGQGTRLTVV.

The chain combines TRBV28 with TRBJ1-6; weak D call: TRBD1 (5 bases). The CDR3 spans 16 residues. With 3 bases removed from V and 11 bases from J, the gap between germline ends came to 20 bases. In germline, CDR1 is MDHEN, CDR2 SYDVKM. The DNA for the CDR3 is TGTGCCAGCAGTTTCCTCTGGGGGAGGGAAGATCCACCCCTCCACTTT. It codes for CASSFLWGREDPPLHF.

This clonotype has more than one count but fewer than ten. V is TRBV12-3 or TRBV12-4 and J is TRBJ2-7; 15 nucleotides align to TRBD2. Trimming took 6 bases from V and 4 from J; bases not matched to a gene: 7. The CDR3 sequence is 16 residues long. In DNA, the CDR3 is TGTGCCAGCAGCGGCGGGACTAGCGGGGGGTTTTACGAGCAGTACTTC. Its protein is CASSGGTSGGFYEQYF.

This clonotype has more than one count but fewer than ten. The chain joins TRBV6-2 or TRBV6-3 to TRBJ2-1; 7 nucleotides agree with TRBD2. Germline V gene data show CDR1 as MNHEY and CDR2 as SVGEGT. The V and J ends lost 6 bases and 4 bases, in that order; junction bases with no gene match: 9. CDR3 size: 15 residues. Here the CDR3 DNA reads TGTGCCAGCAGCCCTGTAGCTAGCGGTTACAATGAGCAGTTCTTC. This sequence encodes CASSPVASGYNEQFF.

Ten or more counts support this clonotype. The chain joins TRBV20-1 to TRBJ2-5; 8 nucleotides line up with TRBD2. V shed 6 bases and J 3 bases; nucleotides not matched to a gene: 9. This CDR3 is 14 amino acids long. Germline CDR1 is DFQATT and CDR2 is SNEGSKA (reference sequence). The CDR3 DNA follows: TGCAGTGCGGGGCACCGGCGGGGGGAAGAGACCCAGTACTTC. This gives the protein CSAGHRRGEETQYF.

There are many counts of this clonotype. The V call is TRBV7-3, the J call TRBJ2-6; D is perhaps TRBD2 (6 bases). CDR3 length equals 16 residues. The germline CDR1 and CDR2 sequences are SGHTA and FQGTGA. V was cut by 5 bases and J by 4 bases, with 15 bases left in between. The CDR3, as DNA: TGTGCCAGCAGCGTTATGGGGGGTTTCGGGGCCAACGTCCTGACTTTC. Protein product: CASSVMGGFGANVLTF.

This clonotype was recorded at least ten times. This chain joins TRBV10-2 and TRBJ2-7; D possibly matches TRBD1 or TRBD2 (5 bases each). The CDR3 loop spans 12 amino acids. CDR1 and CDR2 from the germline V gene are WSHSY and SAAADI. Trimming stripped 8 bases from V and 7 bases from J, with 15 bases between. CDR3 sequence reads: CASSGAQVEQYF. The CDR3 DNA reads TGCGCCAGCTCCGGGGCCCAGGTGGAGCAGTACTTC.

This clonotype appeared many times. The chain has TRBV10-3 and TRBJ1-2; a weak D match, TRBD1 (6 bases). Germline V gene lookup returns CDR1 ENHRY and CDR2 SYGVKD. V lost 2 bases to trimming and J lost 6 bases, with 7 bases between them. CDR3 length: 12 residues. The CDR3 spells CAISERGDGYTF. The CDR3 DNA sequence: TGTGCCATCAGTGAGAGGGGGGATGGCTACACCTTC.

The V gene is TRBV20-1, the J gene TRBJ1-4, with TRBD1 identical over 9 bases. V lost 6 bases to trimming and J lost 5 bases; unmatched junction nucleotides: 10. Germline lookup yields CDR1 DFQATT and CDR2 SNEGSKA (reference sequence). This CDR3 contains 15 residues. The CDR3 DNA sequence: TGCAGTGCAAGGGACAGGGCCTTGGCAAATGAAAAACTGTTTTTT. This encodes CSARDRALANEKLFF.

The chain is built from TRBV29-1 and TRBJ2-2; no clear D. Germline V CDR1 and CDR2: SQVTM, ANQGSEA. This CDR3 is built from 13 residues. Trimming stripped 2 bases from V and 4 bases from J, with 8 bases between. CDR3 protein: CSVETELTGELFF. The CDR3 nucleotides read TGCAGCGTTGAAACGGAACTCACCGGGGAGCTGTTTTTT.

This clonotype was found many times. The chain combines TRBV28 with TRBJ2-1; 8 bases agree with TRBD2. V gave up 0 bases and J gave up 8 bases; unmatched junction bases: 15. Germline CDR1 reads MDHEN; CDR2 reads SYDVKM. The CDR3 is 18 residues long. CDR3 sequence (DNA): TGTGCCAGCAGTTTATGGGGGCGGGAGGAGTCGAGTTTCCATGAGCAGTTCTTC. As protein: CASSLWGREESSFHEQFF.

Many counts were recorded for this clonotype. This sequence joins TRBV11-3 and TRBJ2-2, with 15 bases identical to TRBD2. V lost 5 bases, J lost 5 bases, and 9 bases stayed unmatched. Germline V CDR1 and CDR2: SGHNT, YENEEA. This CDR3 has 18 residues. CDR3 region: CASSPRTSGRAGTGELFF. The DNA for the CDR3 is TGTGCCAGCAGCCCGCGGACTAGCGGGAGGGCGGGGACCGGGGAGCTGTTTTTT.

This clonotype was detected ten times or more. The chain recombines TRBV5-1 with TRBJ1-1; perhaps TRBD1 as D (6 bases). CDR1 is SGHRS and CDR2 is YFSETQ in the germline V gene. The CDR3 covers 17 residues. V was shortened by 0 bases and J by 3 bases, with 18 bases between the two germline ends. The CDR3 DNA sequence: TGCGCCAGCAGCTTGGGTGCTGGAGGGGCAGGGGACACTGAAGCTTTCTTT. Its protein product is CASSLGAGGAGDTEAFF.

The genes are TRBV20-1 and TRBJ1-6; TRBD1 matches 8 bases. Losses at the gene ends were 6 bases for V and 12 bases for J; bases not matched to a gene: 13. CDR1 is DFQATT and CDR2 is SNEGSKA in the germline V gene (reference sequence). The CDR3 covers 14 residues. In nucleotides, the CDR3 is TGCAGTGCGGGACAGGACACCCACACCGGACCCCTCCACTTT. Translated, it gives CSAGQDTHTGPLHF.

In its sample, this clonotype was seen a few times. The V call is TRBV28, the J call TRBJ1-2; D gene ambiguous. The CDR3 totals 13 residues. Germline CDR1 and CDR2: MDHEN and SYDVKM. Trimming left V 2 bases short and J 2 bases short, with 6 bases between. CDR3 protein: CASSLIGNYGYTF. The CDR3 coding sequence is TGTGCCAGCAGTTTAATTGGCAACTATGGCTACACCTTC.

This clonotype was counted at least ten times. The CDR3: CASSLDRRGWAGELFF. The CDR3 nucleotides read TGTGCCAGCAGCTTAGATCGGAGGGGTTGGGCCGGGGAGCTGTTTTTT. The V call is TRBV11-2, the J call TRBJ2-2; D may be TRBD2 (6 bases). Germline CDR1 is SGHAT and CDR2 is FQNNGV. Trimming left V 0 bases short and J 6 bases short, with 14 bases between. The length of the CDR3 is 16 residues.

Turning to this clonotype: With a much larger clone just one base away, this may be a read error. The chain joins TRBV30 to TRBJ2-2, with 8 bases that match TRBD2. The CDR3 contains 16 residues. The germline V gene encodes CDR1 GTSNPN and CDR2 SVGIG (reference sequence). CDR3: CAWSVLAVPNTGEPFF. The CDR3 coding sequence is TGTGCCTGGAGTGTACTAGCGGTGCCGAACACCGGGGAGCCGTTTTTT.

This clonotype was picked up many times. The chain joins TRBV9 to TRBJ2-7, with TRBD1 matching 10 bases. The length of the CDR3 is 14 residues. Germline assignment: CDR1 SGDLS and CDR2 YYNGEE. V was pared by 4 bases and J by 6 bases, with 7 bases of the junction left unmatched. This chain's CDR3 is CASSLRTGGGEQYF. The CDR3 DNA reads TGTGCCAGCAGCCTGAGGACAGGGGGAGGCGAGCAGTACTTC.

This clonotype was found many times. CDR3 sequence (DNA): TGTGCCAGCAGCGCGGTTTGGGTATTGAGCACAGATACGCAGTATTTT. It codes for CASSAVWVLSTDTQYF. The V and J genes are TRBV28 and TRBJ2-3; D ambiguous. This CDR3 region has 16 residues. The V end lost 6 bases, the J end lost 0 bases, and 16 bases lay between the germline ends. Germline loops: CDR1 MDHEN, CDR2 SYDVKM.

Details on this clonotype: A far larger clone lies a single base away; this is likely a read error. This chain joins TRBV7-9 and TRBJ2-4; 8 bases agree with TRBD2. CDR1 and CDR2 (germline): SEHNR, FQNEAQ (reference sequence). This CDR3 contains 18 residues. The CDR3 is CASSLAMTSDLAENIQYF. CDR3 coding DNA: TGTGCCAGCAGCTTGGCCATGACTAGCGATCTAGCCGAAAACATTCAGTACTTC. Full variable domain (missing parts from reference TRBV7-9 and TRBJ2-4): DTGVSQNPRHKITKRGQNVTFRCDPISEHNRLYWYRQTLGQGPEFLTYFQNEAQLEKSRLLSDRFSAERPKGSFSTLEIQRTEQGDSAMYLCASSLAMTSDLAENIQYFGAGTRLSVL.

The chain combines TRBV3-1 with TRBJ2-5; D is unresolved. V lost 3 bases and J lost 5, with 16 bases in between. Looked up from germline, CDR1 is LGHDT and CDR2 is YNNKEL (reference sequence). The CDR3 length is 15 residues. Written as DNA, the CDR3 is TGTGCCAGCAGCCAGGACGGGTCCCAAAGTGAGACCCAGTACTTC. Its protein product is CASSQDGSQSETQYF.

Of note for this clonotype: Mismatch with germline at one junction end may stem from a read error. The V call is TRBV20-1, the J call TRBJ2-1, with unresolved D. This CDR3 spans 14 amino acids. The germline CDR1 and CDR2 sequences are DFQATT and SNEGSKA (reference sequence). CDR3 sequence: CSARAGSSCNEQFF. DNA for the CDR3: TGCAGTGCTAGAGCCGGTAGCTCCTGCAATGAGCAGTTCTTC.

This clonotype was recorded many times. The V and J genes are TRBV6-1 and TRBJ1-2; D is uncertain. Germline V gene sequence: CDR1 MNHNS, CDR2 SASEGT. V lost 3 bases and J 7 bases, leaving 6 bases between the germline ends. This CDR3 region has 11 residues. The CDR3 DNA reads TGTGCCAGCAGTGAGGGTAGTGGCTACACCTTC. Amino acids: CASSEGSGYTF.

This clonotype was seen at least ten times. The V call is TRBV30, the J call TRBJ1-3; 10 positions agree with TRBD1. CDR1 is GTSNPN, CDR2 SVGIG, per germline (reference sequence). J was trimmed by 8 bases and V by 4 bases; bases with no gene match: 8. This CDR3 comprises 14 residues. CDR3 in amino acids: CAWTGQGSMYTIYF. DNA for the CDR3: TGTGCCTGGACGGGACAGGGGAGTATGTACACCATATATTTT.

The chain carries TRBV29-1 and TRBJ1-5; a weak D match, TRBD1 (6 bases). Looked up from germline, CDR1 is SQVTM and CDR2 is ANQGSEA. The CDR3 is made up of 21 amino acids. The V end was cut by 6 bases, the J end by 9 bases, with 42 bases between. As DNA, the CDR3 is TGCAGCGTCCACCAGGGTTTCAGTTTTCTCCTTTATAATCCCGGACAGAGGCCCCAGCATTTT. Translating it yields CSVHQGFSFLLYNPGQRPQHF.

The sample holds many counts of this clonotype. The V gene is TRBV3-1, the J gene TRBJ2-2; TRBD1 matches at 12 bases. CDR1 LGHDT and CDR2 YNNKEL come from the germline V gene (reference sequence). There are 15 residues in the CDR3. V shed 6 bases, J shed 9 bases, and the junction held 8 bases outside the gene matches. The CDR3 region has the DNA TGTGCCAGCAGTCCTTCCGGGACAGGGGGCCGGGAGCTGTTTTTT. Protein: CASSPSGTGGRELFF.

At least ten counts were recorded for this clonotype. The V and J genes are TRBV11-2 and TRBJ2-6; D ambiguous. Germline loops: CDR1 SGHAT, CDR2 FQNNGV. The CDR3 totals 15 residues. V was trimmed by 9 bases and J by 0 bases, leaving 12 bases between them. CDR3 sequence reads: CASGPMDSGANVLTF. Written as DNA, the CDR3 is TGTGCCAGTGGGCCCATGGACTCTGGGGCCAACGTCCTGACTTTC.

Ten or more counts support this clonotype. The genes are TRBV6-1 and TRBJ1-1, with D possibly being TRBD1 (6 bases). V was shortened by 11 bases and J by 2 bases, with 18 bases between the two germline ends. This CDR3 region has 14 residues. CDR1 is MNHNS and CDR2 is SASEGT in the germline V gene. Written as DNA, the CDR3 is TGTGCCGGACAACAGGGCACCCATAACACTGAAGCTTTCTTT. This sequence encodes CAGQQGTHNTEAFF.

This rearrangement joins TRBV7-9 to TRBJ2-6; 7 bases match TRBD1. With 4 bases clipped from V and 0 bases from J, the junction kept 9 bases outside the gene matches. The germline V gene encodes CDR1 SEHNR and CDR2 FQNEAQ (reference sequence). The CDR3 runs to 18 residues. CDR3 nucleotide sequence: TGTGCCAGCAGCTCCACGGGACAGTCCTACTCTGGGGCCAACGTCCTGACTTTC. Its translation is CASSSTGQSYSGANVLTF.